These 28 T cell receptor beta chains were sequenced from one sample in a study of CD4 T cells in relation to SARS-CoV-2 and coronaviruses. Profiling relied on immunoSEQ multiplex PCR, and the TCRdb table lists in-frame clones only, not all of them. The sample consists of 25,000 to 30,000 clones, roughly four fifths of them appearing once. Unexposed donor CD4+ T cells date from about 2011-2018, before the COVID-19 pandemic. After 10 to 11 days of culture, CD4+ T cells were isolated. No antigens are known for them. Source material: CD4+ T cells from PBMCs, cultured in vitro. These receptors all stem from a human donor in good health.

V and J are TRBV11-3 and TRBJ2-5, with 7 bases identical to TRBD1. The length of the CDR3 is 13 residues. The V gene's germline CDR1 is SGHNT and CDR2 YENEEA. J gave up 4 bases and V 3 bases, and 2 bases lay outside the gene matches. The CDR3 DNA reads TGTGCCAGCAGCTTCAACAGGGGAGAGACCCAGTACTTC. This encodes CASSFNRGETQYF.

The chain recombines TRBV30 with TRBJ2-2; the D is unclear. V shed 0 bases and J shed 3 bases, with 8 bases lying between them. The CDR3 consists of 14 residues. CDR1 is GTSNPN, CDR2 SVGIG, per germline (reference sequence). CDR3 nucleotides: TGTGCCTGGAGTGTACGGTTCGACACCGGGGAGCTGTTTTTT. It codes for CAWSVRFDTGELFF.

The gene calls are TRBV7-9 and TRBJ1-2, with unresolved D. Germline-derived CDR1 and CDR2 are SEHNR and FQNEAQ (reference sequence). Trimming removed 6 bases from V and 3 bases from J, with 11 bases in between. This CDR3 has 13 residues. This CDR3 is CASRPAGYYGYTF. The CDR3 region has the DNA TGTGCCAGCAGGCCCGCGGGGTACTATGGCTACACCTTC.

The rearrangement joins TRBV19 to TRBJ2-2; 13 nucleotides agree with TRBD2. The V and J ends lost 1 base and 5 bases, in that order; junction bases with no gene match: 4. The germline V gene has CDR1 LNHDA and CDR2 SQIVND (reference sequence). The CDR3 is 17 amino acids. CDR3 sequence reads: CASSIARTSGGTGELFF. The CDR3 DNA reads TGTGCCAGTAGTATAGCCCGGACTAGCGGGGGTACCGGGGAGCTGTTTTTT.

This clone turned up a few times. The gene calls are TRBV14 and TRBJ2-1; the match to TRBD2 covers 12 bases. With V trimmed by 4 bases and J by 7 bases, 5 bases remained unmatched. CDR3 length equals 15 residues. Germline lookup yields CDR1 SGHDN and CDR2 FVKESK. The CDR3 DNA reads TGTGCCAGCAGCCCCTGGACTAGCGGGGCTAATGAGCAGTTCTTC. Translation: CASSPWTSGANEQFF. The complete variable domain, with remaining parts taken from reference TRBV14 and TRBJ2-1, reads EAGVTQFPSHSVIEKGQTVTLRCDPISGHDNLYWYRRVMGKEIKFLLHFVKESKQDESGMPNNRFLAERTGGTYSTLKVQPAELEDSGVYFCASSPWTSGANEQFFGPGTRLTVL.

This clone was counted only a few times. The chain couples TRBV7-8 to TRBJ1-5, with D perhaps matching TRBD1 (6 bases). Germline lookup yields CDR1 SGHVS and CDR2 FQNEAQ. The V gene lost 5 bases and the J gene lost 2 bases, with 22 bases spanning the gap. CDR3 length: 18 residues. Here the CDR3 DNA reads TGTGCCAGCAGCAAGGGCGGGACATCAAAGAAGGGCAATCAGCCCCAGCATTTT. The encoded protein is CASSKGGTSKKGNQPQHF. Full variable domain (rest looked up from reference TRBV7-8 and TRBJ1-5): GAGVSQSPRYKVAKRGQDVALRCDPISGHVSLFWYQQALGQGPEFLTYFQNEAQLDKSGLPSDRFFAERPEGSVSTLKIQRTQQEDSAVYLCASSKGGTSKKGNQPQHFGDGTRLSIL.

CDR3 region: CASSYRQGIGNTIYF. CDR3 nucleotides: TGTGCCAGCAGTTACCGACAGGGGATCGGAAACACCATATATTTT. The rearrangement uses TRBV6-2 or TRBV6-3 and TRBJ1-3; TRBD1 aligns across 8 bases. The CDR3 has 15 amino acids. Germline CDR1 is MNHEY and CDR2 is SVGEGT. J lost 4 bases, V lost 2 bases, and 4 bases had no gene match.

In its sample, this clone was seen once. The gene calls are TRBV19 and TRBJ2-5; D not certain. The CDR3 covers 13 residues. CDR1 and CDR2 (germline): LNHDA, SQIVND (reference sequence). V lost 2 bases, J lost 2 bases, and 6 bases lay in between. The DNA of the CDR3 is TGTGCCAGTAGTATAAGCCTTCAAGAGACCCAGTACTTC. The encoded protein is CASSISLQETQYF.

The CDR3 DNA reads as TGTGCCAGTAGTAGTGGGTTTGGACAGACCCAGCCCCAGCATTTT. Residues: CASSSGFGQTQPQHF. The chain couples TRBV19 to TRBJ1-5, with D possibly being TRBD1 (6 bases). Per germline, CDR1 LNHDA and CDR2 SQIVND (reference sequence). The CDR3 is 15 residues long. The V end lost 4 bases, the J end lost 7 bases, and 17 bases lay between the germline ends.

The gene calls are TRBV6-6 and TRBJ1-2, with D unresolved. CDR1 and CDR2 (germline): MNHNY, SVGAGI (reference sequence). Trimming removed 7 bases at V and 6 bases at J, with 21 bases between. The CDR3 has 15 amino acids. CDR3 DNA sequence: TGTGCCAGCACTGCGAGGGCAGCACCGACGGATGGCTACACCTTC. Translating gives CASTARAAPTDGYTF.

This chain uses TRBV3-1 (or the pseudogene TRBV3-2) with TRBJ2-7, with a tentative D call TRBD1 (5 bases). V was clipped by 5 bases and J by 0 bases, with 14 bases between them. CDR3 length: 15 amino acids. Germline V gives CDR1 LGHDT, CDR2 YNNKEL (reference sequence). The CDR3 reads CASSTRDRSSYEQYF. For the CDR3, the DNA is TGTGCCAGCAGCACCAGGGATCGGAGCTCCTACGAGCAGTACTTC.

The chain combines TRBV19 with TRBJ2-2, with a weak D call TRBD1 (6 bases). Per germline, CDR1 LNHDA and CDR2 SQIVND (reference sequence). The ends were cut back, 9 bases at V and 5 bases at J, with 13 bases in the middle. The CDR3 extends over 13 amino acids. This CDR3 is CASEGDPTGELFF. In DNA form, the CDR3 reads TGTGCCAGCGAGGGGGATCCAACCGGGGAGCTGTTTTTT.

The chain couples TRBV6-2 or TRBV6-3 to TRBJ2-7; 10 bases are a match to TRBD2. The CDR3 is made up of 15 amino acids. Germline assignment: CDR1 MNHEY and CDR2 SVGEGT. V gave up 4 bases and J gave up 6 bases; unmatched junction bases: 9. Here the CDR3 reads CASSSLAGGLSEQYF. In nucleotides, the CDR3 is TGTGCCAGCAGTTCTTTAGCGGGAGGCCTCTCCGAGCAGTACTTC.

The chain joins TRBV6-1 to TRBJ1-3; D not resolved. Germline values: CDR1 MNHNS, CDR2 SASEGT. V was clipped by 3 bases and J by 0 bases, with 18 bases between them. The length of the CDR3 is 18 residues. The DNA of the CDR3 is TGTGCCAGCAGTGAGTTGGTGTGGGAGATAAGCTCTGGAAACACCATATATTTT. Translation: CASSELVWEISSGNTIYF.

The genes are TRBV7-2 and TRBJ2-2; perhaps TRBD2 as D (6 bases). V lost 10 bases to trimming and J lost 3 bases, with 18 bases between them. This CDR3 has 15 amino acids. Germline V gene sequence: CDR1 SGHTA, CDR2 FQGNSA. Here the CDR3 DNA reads TGTGCCACCAAACGAGGCGGGGCTGACACCGGGGAGCTGTTTTTT. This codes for CATKRGGADTGELFF. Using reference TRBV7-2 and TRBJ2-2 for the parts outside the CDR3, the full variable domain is GAGVSQSPSNKVTEKGKDVELRCDPISGHTALYWYRQSLGQGLEFLIYFQGNSAPDKSGLPSDRFSAERTGGSVSTLTIQRTQQEDSAVYLCATKRGGADTGELFFGEGSRLTVL.

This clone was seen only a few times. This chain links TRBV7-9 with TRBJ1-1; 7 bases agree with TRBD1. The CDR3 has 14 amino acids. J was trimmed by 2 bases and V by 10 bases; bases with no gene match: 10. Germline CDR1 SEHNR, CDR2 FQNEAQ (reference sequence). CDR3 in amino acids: CATFSGTVNTEAFF. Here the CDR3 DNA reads TGTGCCACCTTCTCCGGGACAGTCAACACTGAAGCTTTCTTT.

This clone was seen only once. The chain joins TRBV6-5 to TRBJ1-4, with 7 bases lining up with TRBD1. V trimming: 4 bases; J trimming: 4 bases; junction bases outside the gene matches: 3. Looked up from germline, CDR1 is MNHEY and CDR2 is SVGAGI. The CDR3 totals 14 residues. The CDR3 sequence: CASSSNRGNEKLFF. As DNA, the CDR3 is TGTGCCAGCAGTTCGAACAGGGGTAATGAAAAACTGTTTTTT.

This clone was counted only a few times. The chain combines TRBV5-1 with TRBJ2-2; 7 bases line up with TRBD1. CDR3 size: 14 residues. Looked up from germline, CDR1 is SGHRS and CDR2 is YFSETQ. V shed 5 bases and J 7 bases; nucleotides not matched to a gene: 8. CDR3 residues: CASRVGQANGELFF. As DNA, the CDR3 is TGCGCCAGCAGGGTTGGACAGGCGAACGGGGAGCTGTTTTTT.

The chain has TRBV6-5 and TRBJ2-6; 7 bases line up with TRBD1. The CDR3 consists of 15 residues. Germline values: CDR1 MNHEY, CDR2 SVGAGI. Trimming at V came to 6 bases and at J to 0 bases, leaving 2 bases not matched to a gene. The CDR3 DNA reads TGTGCCAGCAGGGCAGGGGGCTCTGGGGCCAACGTCCTGACTTTC. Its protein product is CASRAGGSGANVLTF.

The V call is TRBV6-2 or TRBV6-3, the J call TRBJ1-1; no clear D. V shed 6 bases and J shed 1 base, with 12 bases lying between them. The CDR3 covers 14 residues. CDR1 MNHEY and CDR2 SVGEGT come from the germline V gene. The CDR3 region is CASSSYPTNTEAFF. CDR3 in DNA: TGTGCCAGCAGCTCGTATCCCACGAACACTGAAGCTTTCTTT.

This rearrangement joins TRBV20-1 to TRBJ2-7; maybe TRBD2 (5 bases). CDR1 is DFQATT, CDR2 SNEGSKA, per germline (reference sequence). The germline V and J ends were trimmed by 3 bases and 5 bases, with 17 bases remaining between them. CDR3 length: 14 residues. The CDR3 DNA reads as TGCAGTGCTAGTGTAGGCCCCACTAGTAACGAGCAGTACTTC. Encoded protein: CSASVGPTSNEQYF.

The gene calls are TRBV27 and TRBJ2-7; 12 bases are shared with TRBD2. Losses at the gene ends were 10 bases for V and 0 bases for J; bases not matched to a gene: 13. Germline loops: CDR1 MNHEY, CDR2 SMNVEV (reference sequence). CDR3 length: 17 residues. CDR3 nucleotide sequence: TGTGCCACCGGGCGAAGGCTAGCGGGAGGGAGCTCCTACGAGCAGTACTTC. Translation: CATGRRLAGGSSYEQYF.

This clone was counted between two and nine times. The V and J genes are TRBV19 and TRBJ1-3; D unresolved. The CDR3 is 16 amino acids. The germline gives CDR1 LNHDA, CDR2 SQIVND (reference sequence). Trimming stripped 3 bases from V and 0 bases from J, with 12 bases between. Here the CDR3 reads CASSIRAESSGNTIYF. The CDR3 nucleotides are TGTGCCAGTAGTATCCGAGCCGAGAGCTCTGGAAACACCATATATTTT.

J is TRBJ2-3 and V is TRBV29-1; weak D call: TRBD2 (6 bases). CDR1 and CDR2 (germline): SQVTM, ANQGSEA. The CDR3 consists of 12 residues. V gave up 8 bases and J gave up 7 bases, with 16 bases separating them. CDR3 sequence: CSSRWAGNTQYF. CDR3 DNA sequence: TGCAGCTCCCGGTGGGCGGGGAATACGCAGTATTTT.

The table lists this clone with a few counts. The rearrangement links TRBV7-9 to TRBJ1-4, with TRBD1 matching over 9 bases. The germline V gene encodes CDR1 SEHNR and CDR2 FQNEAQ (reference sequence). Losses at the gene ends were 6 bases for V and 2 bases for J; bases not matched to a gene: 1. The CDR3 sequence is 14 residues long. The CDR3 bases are TGTGCCAGCAGTACAGGGGGCACTAATGAAAAACTGTTTTTT. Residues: CASSTGGTNEKLFF.

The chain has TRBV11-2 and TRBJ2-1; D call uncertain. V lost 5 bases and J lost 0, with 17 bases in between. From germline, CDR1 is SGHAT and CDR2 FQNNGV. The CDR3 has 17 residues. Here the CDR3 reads CASSARLALSSYNEQFF. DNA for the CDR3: TGTGCCAGCAGCGCCCGACTTGCCCTCAGCTCCTACAATGAGCAGTTCTTC.

The CDR3 loop is CASSTAGANVLTF. The CDR3 DNA reads as TGTGCCAGCTCAACCGCAGGGGCCAACGTCCTGACTTTC. The chain combines TRBV18 with TRBJ2-6; D is ambiguous. The V end was cut by 5 bases, the J end by 4 bases, with 6 bases between. Per germline, CDR1 KGHSH and CDR2 LQKENI. This CDR3 spans 13 amino acids.

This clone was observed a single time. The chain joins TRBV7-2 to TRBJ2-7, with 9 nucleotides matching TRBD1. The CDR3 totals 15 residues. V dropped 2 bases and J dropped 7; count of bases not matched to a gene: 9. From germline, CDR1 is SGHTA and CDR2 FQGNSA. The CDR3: CASSLFRDRVGEQYF. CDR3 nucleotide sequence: TGTGCCAGCAGCTTATTCCGGGACAGGGTAGGAGAGCAGTACTTC.